These T cell receptor beta chains were read from a single sample in a study of cytomegalovirus exposure and HLA in healthy donors. Assay: immunoSEQ multiplex PCR; the TCRdb copy retains only in-frame clones and omits some. The sample has over 150,000 clones, roughly 84% seen once. Sequencing was done on a sample of PBMCs. The source of these receptors is a girl less than two years old in good health and CMV-seronegative. CDR3s include the opening cysteine and the closing phenylalanine or tryptophan. The D gene is left open where the match is weak. Some rows mark clone size as missing; the rest say once, few, many or name a class of expanded clone.

V gene	J gene	clone size	D gene	CDR3 DNA	CDR3 protein
TRBV5-4	TRBJ2-2	few	TRBD2	TGTGCCAGCAGAGAGAGCGGGAGGGGCGGGGAGCTGTTTTTT	CASRESGRGGELFF
TRBV5-6	TRBJ2-1	NA	TRBD2	TGTGCCAGCACCTCCTTGGGCACTAGCGGGAGATCGTATGAGCAGTTCTTC	CASTSLGTSGRSYEQFF
TRBV7-8	TRBJ2-3	NA	TRBD2	TGTGCCAGCAGCTCCGGACTAGCGGCTAGCACAGATACGCAGTATTTT	CASSSGLAASTDTQYF
TRBV4-1	TRBJ2-5	NA	TRBD2	TGCGCCAGCAGCCAAGCCGCCCGCGGGAGGCTTGAGACCCAGTACTTC	CASSQAARGRLETQYF
TRBV30	TRBJ1-2	NA	TRBD1	TGTGCCTGGAGTGGGGACAGGATCTATGGCTACACCTTC	CAWSGDRIYGYTF
TRBV11-2	TRBJ2-5	NA	NA	TGTGCCAGCAGCTTATCGACTGGCCGGGAGACCCAGTACTTC	CASSLSTGRETQYF
TRBV5-1	TRBJ1-4	NA	TRBD1	TGCGCCAGCAGCGTTACCGGGACAGGGAATGAAAAACTGTTTTTT	CASSVTGTGNEKLFF
TRBV19	TRBJ2-4	NA	TRBD2	TGTGCCAGTGCCGGACTAGGCAACATTCAGTACTTC	CASAGLGNIQYF
TRBV6-1	TRBJ2-7	NA	TRBD1	TGTGCCAGCAGTGCCAAGGACAGGGGACCCTACGAGCAGTACTTC	CASSAKDRGPYEQYF
TRBV30	TRBJ2-7	NA	TRBD2	TGTGCCTGGAAACCCTTACTAGCGCCAACGGGCGAGCAGTACTTC	CAWKPLLAPTGEQYF
TRBV2	TRBJ1-2	NA	NA	TGTGCCAGCAGGGTTCGCATCAGGGGAGATTATGGCTACACCTTC	CASRVRIRGDYGYTF